A single sample gave rise to the 18 T cell receptor beta chains below, sequenced in a study of T cell clonality in common variable immunodeficiency. Whole-study findings and limits: Reportedly, TCR beta sequences from common variable immunodeficiency showed fewer deletions and N-nucleotide insertions.

Profiled with immunoSEQ multiplex PCR; TCRdb holds only in-frame clones, not every one. The repertoire has 17,000 or so clones, none seen only once; the ten largest take about 14%. These receptors are not linked to any known antigen. Sequencing was carried out using peripheral blood mononuclear cells. All receptors come from a human donor with common variable immunodeficiency.

The table lists this clone with many counts. The junction shows a germline mismatch at one end, possibly a read error. The CDR3 goes on 3 residues after the read ends, and that part is filled in from the germline J gene. J is TRBJ2-7 and V is TRBV18; a weak D match, TRBD1 (5 bases). This CDR3 has 15 residues. Germline V gene sequence: CDR1 KGHSH, CDR2 LQKENI. The CDR3 protein is CASSPQASVTYEQYF. The covered CDR3 bases are TGTGCCAGCTCCCCACAGGCCTCAGTTACCTACGAG.

This clone was seen ten or more times. With the read ending 3 residues before the CDR3 end, the germline J gene is used to fill in that end. The chain uses TRBV5-1 and TRBJ1-2; 7 positions agree with TRBD1. The trim removed 2 bases at V and 2 bases at J, leaving 0 bases unmatched. The CDR3 has 13 residues. CDR1 is SGHRS, CDR2 YFSETQ, per germline. The CDR3 is CASSLQGNYGYTF. The covered CDR3 bases are TGCGCCAGCAGCTTACAGGGGAACTATGGC.

Many counts were recorded for this clone. The read terminates 3 residues ahead of where the CDR3 ends, so the germline J gene completes it. The chain uses TRBV20-1 and TRBJ1-4; possible D gene TRBD1, 6 bases. Per germline, CDR1 DFQATT and CDR2 SNEGSKA (reference sequence). V was trimmed by 3 bases and J by 3 bases, leaving 11 bases between them. The CDR3 length is 14 residues. The CDR3 here is CSASGGPSNEKLFF. The CDR3 bases that were read are TGCAGTGCTAGTGGGGGCCCATCTAATGAAAAA.

This clone was seen many times. The CDR3 goes on 3 residues after the read ends, and that part is filled in from the germline J gene. The chain has TRBV5-6 and TRBJ1-2, with 7 bases matching TRBD1. Germline V gene lookup returns CDR1 SGHDT and CDR2 YYEEEE. The CDR3 has 15 amino acids. V shed 5 bases and J 4 bases; nucleotides not matched to a gene: 11. CDR3 DNA, as far as it was read: TGTGCCAGCAGTTTTGCCACGGGACAGCTCTATGGC. Translation gives CASSFATGQLYG. The complete CDR3 sequence is CASSFATGQLYGYTF. The whole variable domain, remainder taken from reference TRBV5-6 and TRBJ1-2, is DAGVTQSPTHLIKTRGQQVTLRCSPKSGHDTVSWYQQALGQGPQFIFQYYEEEERQRGNFPDRFSGHQFPNYSSELNVNALLLGDSALYLCASSFATGQLYGYTFGSGTRLTVV.

Worth noting for this clone: The CDR3 extends 3 residues past the end of the read, so its final part is completed from the germline J gene. The chain recombines TRBV2 with TRBJ2-7; 8 nucleotides match TRBD2. The CDR3 runs 17 residues. Germline lookup yields CDR1 SNHLY and CDR2 FYNNEI. The V and J ends lost 2 bases and 4 bases, in that order; junction bases with no gene match: 13. CDR3: CASSEPLLAGRAYEQYF. The sequenced part of the CDR3 DNA is TGTGCCAGCAGTGAACCTCTGCTAGCGGGTAGAGCGTACGAG.

This clone was seen repeatedly, ten times or more. The missing CDR3 end, 3 residues past where the read stops, is filled in from the germline J gene. The chain is built from TRBV2 and TRBJ2-4; the match to TRBD2 covers 8 bases. The ends lost 8 bases at V and 5 bases at J; junction bases unmatched: 5. CDR3 length: 13 residues. CDR1 and CDR2 from the germline V gene are SNHLY and FYNNEI. The CDR3 loop reads CASWGLEENIQYF. The CDR3 bases that were read are TGTGCCAGCTGGGGACTAGAAGAAAACATT. The complete variable domain, with remaining parts taken from reference TRBV2 and TRBJ2-4, reads EPEVTQTPSHQVTQMGQEVILRCVPISNHLYFYWYRQILGQKVEFLVSFYNNEISEKSEIFDDQFSVERPDGSNFTLKIRSTKLEDSAMYFCASWGLEENIQYFGAGTRLSVL.

The DNA read from the CDR3 is TGCAGTGCTAGGCCCAGGGCCCGACTAGCGGGAGTGAATGAG. This encodes CSARPRARLAGVNE. The full CDR3 is CSARPRARLAGVNEQFF. The gene calls are TRBV20-1 and TRBJ2-1, with 12 bases matching TRBD2. The CDR3 end falls 3 residues outside the read, so it is completed with the germline J gene. The J segment lost 7 bases and the V segment lost 3 bases, leaving 13 bases of the junction unmatched. CDR1 is DFQATT and CDR2 is SNEGSKA in the germline V gene (reference sequence). The length of the CDR3 is 17 residues.

This clone turned up a few times. From the germline J gene comes the end of the CDR3, since the read stops 3 residues before it. The gene calls are TRBV2 and TRBJ2-3; TRBD2 agrees at 12 bases. The CDR3 has 14 amino acids. Germline-derived CDR1 and CDR2 are SNHLY and FYNNEI. Trimming at V came to 6 bases and at J to 4 bases, leaving 2 bases not matched to a gene. The CDR3 DNA, read in part, is TGTGCCAGCAGGCGACTAGCGGGAGCAGATACG. As protein: CASRRLAGADT. The full CDR3 is CASRRLAGADTQYF.

This clone is labeled large. Read sequence stops 3 residues before the CDR3 end, and the germline J gene provides the missing end. This chain connects TRBV20-1 to TRBJ1-1, with D unresolved. CDR1 is DFQATT, CDR2 SNEGSKA, per germline (reference sequence). CDR3 length: 14 amino acids. V lost 3 bases to trimming and J lost 0 bases, with 11 bases between them. CDR3 loop: CSASPVDLNTEAFF. CDR3 DNA, as far as it was read: TGCAGTGCTAGTCCCGTGGACTTGAACACTGAA.

This clone was detected ten times or more. Read sequence stops 3 residues before the CDR3 end, and the germline J gene provides the missing end. V is TRBV19 and J is TRBJ2-5; maybe TRBD1 (6 bases). Between the trimmed V and J ends, which lost 3 bases and 2 bases, there was a span of 10 bases. Germline V lookup: CDR1 LNHDA, CDR2 SQIVND (reference sequence). CDR3 size: 14 residues. The CDR3 reads CASSIWGRQETQYF. The CDR3 bases that were read are TGTGCCAGTAGTATTTGGGGGCGGCAAGAGACC.

This clone has just a few counts. The read terminates 3 residues ahead of where the CDR3 ends, so the germline J gene completes it. This chain uses TRBV18 with TRBJ1-5; 8 bases agree with TRBD1. The CDR3 is made up of 14 amino acids. Germline V gene sequence: CDR1 KGHSH, CDR2 LQKENI. CDR3 protein: CASSPGQGSGPQHF. CDR3 DNA, as far as it was read: TGTGCCAGCTCACCAGGACAGGGCTCAGGTCCC.

This clone has at least ten counts. The CDR3 spells CASSLGLANTDTQYF. The CDR3 DNA, read in part, is TGTGCCAGCAGCTTAGGGCTAGCGAACACAGATACG. The chain links TRBV7-8 to TRBJ2-3, with D possibly TRBD2 on 6 matching bases. Read sequence stops 3 residues before the CDR3 end, and the germline J gene provides the missing end. This CDR3 is 15 amino acids long. V was shortened by 1 base and J by 2 bases, with 10 bases between the two germline ends. Germline V lookup: CDR1 SGHVS, CDR2 FQNEAQ.

Note on this clone: The read is 3 residues too short to cover the CDR3 end, so that end is filled in from the germline J gene. The rearrangement links TRBV7-2 to TRBJ2-3, with 15 positions matching TRBD2. The CDR3 is made up of 16 amino acids. The ends lost 0 bases at V and 6 bases at J; junction bases unmatched: 1. Germline V lookup: CDR1 SGHTA, CDR2 FQGNSA. CDR3 residues: CASSLAGTSGRDTQYF. CDR3 bases read: TGTGCCAGCAGCTTAGCGGGGACTAGCGGGAGGGATACG.

Note on this clone: The read ends 3 residues early relative to the CDR3; the germline J gene fills the gap. The chain links TRBV29-1 to TRBJ2-5; 7 bases map to TRBD2. Per germline, CDR1 SQVTM and CDR2 ANQGSEA. This CDR3 is built from 12 residues. V lost 3 bases and J lost 4; bases outside the gene matches: 2. The CDR3 bases that were read are TGCAGCGTTGAGCGCGGGGGAGAGACC. Encoded protein: CSVERGGET. The full CDR3 sequence reads CSVERGGETQYF.

This clone has at least ten counts. The CDR3 end is not reached by the read, which stops 3 residues before it; the germline J gene fills it in. The chain combines TRBV5-1 with TRBJ1-1; 8 nucleotides line up with TRBD1. J lost 1 base, V lost 3 bases, and 5 bases had no gene match. The CDR3 length is 15 residues. Germline CDR1 reads SGHRS; CDR2 reads YFSETQ. CDR3 in amino acids: CASSSPGTGNTEAFF. CDR3 bases read: TGCGCCAGCAGCTCCCCCGGGACAGGGAACACTGAA.

The covered CDR3 bases are TGTGCCAGCAGCGAACGGACAGGGATGCCAGATACG. Translation gives CASSERTGMPDT. The CDR3 reads in full as CASSERTGMPDTQYF. The chain links TRBV7-2 to TRBJ2-3, with 8 bases aligning to TRBD1. The read terminates 3 residues ahead of where the CDR3 ends, so the germline J gene completes it. This CDR3 contains 15 residues. J gave up 4 bases and V 5 bases, and 8 bases lay outside the gene matches. Germline V lookup: CDR1 SGHTA, CDR2 FQGNSA.

This clone was observed a handful of times. The read comes to an end 3 residues before the CDR3 does, leaving the germline J gene to fill in the end. This chain joins TRBV18 and TRBJ2-5; D gene uncertain. The germline V gene encodes CDR1 KGHSH and CDR2 LQKENI. CDR3 length: 11 residues. V was clipped by 6 bases and J by 3 bases, with 5 bases between them. Incomplete CDR3 DNA: TGTGCCAGCTCTACAAAAGAGACC. The encoded protein is CASSTKET. The CDR3, in full, reads CASSTKETQYF.

This clone rates as medium-sized. The read terminates 3 residues ahead of where the CDR3 ends, so the germline J gene completes it. V usage is TRBV28 and J usage is TRBJ1-2; 9 bases fit TRBD1. The CDR3 extends over 15 amino acids. J gave up 1 base and V 4 bases, and 4 bases lay outside the gene matches. CDR1 and CDR2 from the germline V gene are MDHEN and SYDVKM. The CDR3 sequence: CASSWTGVNNYGYTF. Incomplete CDR3 DNA: TGTGCCAGCAGTTGGACAGGGGTCAATAACTATGGC.